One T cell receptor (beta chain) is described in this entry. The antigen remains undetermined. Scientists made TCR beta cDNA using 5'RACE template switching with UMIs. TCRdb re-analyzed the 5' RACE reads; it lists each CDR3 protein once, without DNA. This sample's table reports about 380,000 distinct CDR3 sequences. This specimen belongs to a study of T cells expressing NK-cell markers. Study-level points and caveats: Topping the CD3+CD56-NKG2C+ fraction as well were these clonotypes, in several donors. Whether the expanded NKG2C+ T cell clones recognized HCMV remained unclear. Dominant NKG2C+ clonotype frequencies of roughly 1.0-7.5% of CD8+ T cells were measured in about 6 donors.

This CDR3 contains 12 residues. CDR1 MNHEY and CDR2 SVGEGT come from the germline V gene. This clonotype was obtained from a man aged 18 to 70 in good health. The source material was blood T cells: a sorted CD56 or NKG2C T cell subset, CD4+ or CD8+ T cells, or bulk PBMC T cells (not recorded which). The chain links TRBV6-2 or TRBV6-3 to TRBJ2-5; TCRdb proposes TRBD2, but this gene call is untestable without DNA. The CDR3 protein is CASSSGSETQYF.